The entry that follows covers one TCR beta chain sequence. Germline and junction disagree at one end, which may indicate a read error. CDR3 length equals 15 residues. The germline V gene has CDR1 MNHEY and CDR2 SMNVEV (reference sequence). The PCR used 60 Vbeta and 13 Jbeta primers. Only in-frame clones appear in the TCRdb table, and some are missing; sequencing was by immunoSEQ multiplex PCR. The sample comprises under 200,000 clones, around 81% of which are singletons, and 1.5% to 2% rests with the top ten. The sample is drawn from a study of cytomegalovirus exposure and HLA in healthy donors. This chain connects TRBV27 to TRBJ2-3, with a weak D call TRBD1 (5 bases). The sequenced sample consisted of PBMCs. This receptor was taken from a man aged 25-40 years in good health and CMV-seronegative. CDR3 nucleotide sequence: TGTGCCAGCAGCTTATTAGTAGGGGGCACAGATACGCAGTATTTT. It yields the protein CASSLLVGGTDTQYF.